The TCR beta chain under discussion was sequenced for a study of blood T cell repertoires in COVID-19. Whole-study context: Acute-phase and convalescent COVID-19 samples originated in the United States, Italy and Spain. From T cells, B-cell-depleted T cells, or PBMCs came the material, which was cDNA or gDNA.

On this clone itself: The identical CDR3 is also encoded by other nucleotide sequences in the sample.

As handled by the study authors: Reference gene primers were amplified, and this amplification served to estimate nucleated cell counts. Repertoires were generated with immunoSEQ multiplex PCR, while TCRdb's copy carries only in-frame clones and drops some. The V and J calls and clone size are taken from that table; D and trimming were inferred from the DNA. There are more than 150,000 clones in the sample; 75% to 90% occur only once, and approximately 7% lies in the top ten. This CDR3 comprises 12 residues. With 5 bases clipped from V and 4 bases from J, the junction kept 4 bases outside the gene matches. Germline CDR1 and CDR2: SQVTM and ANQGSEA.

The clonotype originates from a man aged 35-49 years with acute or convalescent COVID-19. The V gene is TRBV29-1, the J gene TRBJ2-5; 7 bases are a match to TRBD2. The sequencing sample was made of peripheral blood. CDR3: CSVLTGGETQYF. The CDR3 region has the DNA TGCAGCGTTCTTACGGGGGGAGAGACCCAGTACTTC.